This T cell receptor beta chain comes out of a study of shared clonotypes between healthy human individuals. This clone was seen a few times. Other nucleotide sequences in the sample specify the same CDR3. TCRdb keeps only in-frame clones here, not all; method: immunoSEQ multiplex PCR. The table lists roughly 1 million clones, about 84% of them singletons. CDR1 is SNHLY and CDR2 is FYNNEI in the germline V gene. The length of the CDR3 is 11 residues. Trimming took 5 bases from V and 0 from J, leaving 1 base between them. The chain couples TRBV2 to TRBJ1-1, with unresolved D. The source is a man aged 18-30 years in good health. Some clones in this sample may be carry-over from other donors' samples. Sequenced input: memory CD4+ T cells from PBMCs. Specified subset: CD45RA-negative fraction. The CDR3 DNA follows: TGTGCCAGCAGTTTGAACACTGAAGCTTTCTTT. Translating it yields CASSLNTEAFF.